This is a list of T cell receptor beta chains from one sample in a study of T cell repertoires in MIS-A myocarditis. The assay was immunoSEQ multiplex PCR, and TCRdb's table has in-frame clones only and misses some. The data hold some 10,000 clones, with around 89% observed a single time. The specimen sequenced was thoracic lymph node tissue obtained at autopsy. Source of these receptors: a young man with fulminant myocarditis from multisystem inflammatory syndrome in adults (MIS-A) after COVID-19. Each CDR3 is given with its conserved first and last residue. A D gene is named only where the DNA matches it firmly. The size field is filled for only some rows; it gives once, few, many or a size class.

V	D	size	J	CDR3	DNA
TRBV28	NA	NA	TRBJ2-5	CASSWRGGETQYF	TGTGCCAGCAGTTGGAGGGGGGGGGAGACCCAGTACTTC
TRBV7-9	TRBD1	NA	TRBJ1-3	CASSPPGQGGGNTIYF	TGTGCCAGCAGCCCGCCGGGACAGGGAGGTGGAAACACCATATATTTT
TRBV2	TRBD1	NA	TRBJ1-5	CASSEADRVLFSNQPQHF	TGTGCCAGCAGTGAAGCCGACAGGGTTCTTTTTAGCAATCAGCCCCAGCATTTT
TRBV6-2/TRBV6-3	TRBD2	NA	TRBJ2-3	CASSSGGATDTQYF	TGTGCCAGCAGTAGCGGGGGGGCCACAGATACGCAGTATTTT
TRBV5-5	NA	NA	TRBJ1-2	CASSLSRSYGYTF	TGTGCCAGCAGCTTATCCCGAAGCTATGGCTACACCTTC
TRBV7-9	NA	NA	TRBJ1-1	CASSLYQNTEAFF	TGTGCCAGCAGCTTGTACCAGAACACTGAAGCTTTCTTT
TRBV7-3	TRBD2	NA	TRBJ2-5	CASSSTGAGREETQYF	TGTGCCAGCAGCTCGACCGGGGCAGGGAGGGAAGAGACCCAGTACTTC
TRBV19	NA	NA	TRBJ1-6	CASKTAKHNSPLHF	TGTGCCAGTAAGACGGCGAAACATAATTCACCCCTCCACTTT
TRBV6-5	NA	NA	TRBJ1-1	CASSPRGGLRPEAFF	TGTGCCAGCAGCCCACGGGGGGGGCTGCGACCTGAAGCTTTCTTT
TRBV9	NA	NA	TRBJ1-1	CASTRLVNTEAFF	TGTGCCAGCACCAGACTGGTGAACACTGAAGCTTTCTTT
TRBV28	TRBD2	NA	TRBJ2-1	CASSLGGGSYNEQFF	TGTGCCAGCAGTTTGGGCGGGGGCTCCTACAATGAGCAGTTCTTC
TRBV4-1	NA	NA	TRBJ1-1	CASSQDWGVPEAFF	TGCGCCAGCAGCCAAGATTGGGGGGTCCCTGAAGCTTTCTTT
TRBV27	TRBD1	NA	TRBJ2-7	CASRDRLSSYEQYF	TGTGCCAGCAGGGACAGGTTGAGCTCCTACGAGCAGTACTTC
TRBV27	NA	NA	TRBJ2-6	CASKEILSGANVLTF	TGTGCCAGCAAGGAGATCCTTTCTGGGGCCAACGTCCTGACTTTC
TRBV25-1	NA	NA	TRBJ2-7	CASSPTLRHSYEQYF	TGTGCCAGCAGTCCGACCTTACGCCACTCCTACGAGCAGTACTTC
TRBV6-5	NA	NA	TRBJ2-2	CASSYHGELFF	TGTGCCAGCAGTTACCACGGGGAGCTGTTTTTT
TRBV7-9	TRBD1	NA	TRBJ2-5	CASSLVGQMGTQYF	TGTGCCAGCAGCTTAGTGGGACAGATGGGGACCCAGTACTTC
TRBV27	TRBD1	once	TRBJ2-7	CASSSSGQGTYEQYF	TGTGCCAGCAGTTCATCGGGACAGGGCACCTACGAGCAGTACTTC
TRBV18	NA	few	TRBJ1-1	CASSPTVQEAFF	TGTGCCAGCTCACCGACAGTCCAAGAAGCTTTCTTT
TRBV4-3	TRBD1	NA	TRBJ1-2	CASSQGTGDAGYTF	TGCGCCAGCAGCCAAGGGACAGGGGATGCGGGCTACACCTTC
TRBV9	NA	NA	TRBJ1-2	CASSVAGETFYGYTF	TGTGCCAGCAGCGTGGCCGGGGAGACCTTCTATGGCTACACCTTC
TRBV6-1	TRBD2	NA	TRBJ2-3	CASSEFPSGGDTQYF	TGTGCCAGCAGTGAATTCCCCAGCGGGGGGGATACGCAGTATTTT
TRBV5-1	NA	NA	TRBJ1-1	CASSLFGTNTEAFF	TGCGCCAGCAGCCTATTCGGAACGAACACTGAAGCTTTCTTT
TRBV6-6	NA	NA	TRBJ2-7	CASSYSADEQYF	TGTGCCAGCAGTTACTCGGCGGACGAGCAGTACTTC
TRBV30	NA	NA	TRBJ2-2	CAWSLSGGVGELFF	TGTGCCTGGAGTCTCAGTGGGGGCGTCGGGGAGCTGTTTTTT
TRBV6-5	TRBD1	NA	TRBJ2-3	CATHRGRGDTQYF	TGTGCCACACACAGGGGGCGCGGGGATACGCAGTATTTT
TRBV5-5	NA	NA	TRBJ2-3	CASSLDSSTDTQYF	TGTGCCAGCAGCTTGGACAGTTCCACAGATACGCAGTATTTT
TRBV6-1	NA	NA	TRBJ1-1	CASSEALPPRNTEAFF	TGTGCCAGCAGTGAAGCCCTTCCCCCGAGGAACACTGAAGCTTTCTTT
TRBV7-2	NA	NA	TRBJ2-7	CASSPQSGGAYYEQYF	TGTGCCAGCAGCCCCCAATCTGGGGGAGCTTACTACGAGCAGTACTTC
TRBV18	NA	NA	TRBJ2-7	CASSPSSSEQYF	TGTGCCAGCTCACCATCAAGTTCCGAGCAGTACTTC
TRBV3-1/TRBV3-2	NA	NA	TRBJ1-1	CASSPRRNAEAFF	TGTGCCAGCAGCCCCCGGCGAAATGCTGAAGCTTTCTTT
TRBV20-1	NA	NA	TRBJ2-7	CSASGYYEQYF	TGCAGTGCTAGCGGATACTACGAGCAGTACTTC
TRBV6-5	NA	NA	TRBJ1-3	CASMRITGRNTIYF	TGTGCCAGCATGCGGATAACGGGAAGAAACACCATATATTTT
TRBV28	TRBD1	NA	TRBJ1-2	CASTPGQNYGYTF	TGTGCCAGCACCCCGGGACAGAACTATGGCTACACCTTC
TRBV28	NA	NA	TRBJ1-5	CASREGAGQPQHF	TGTGCCAGCAGGGAAGGGGCGGGTCAGCCCCAGCATTTT
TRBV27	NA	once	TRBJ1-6	CASGDKRYSYNSPLHF	TGTGCCAGCGGGGACAAGCGCTACTCCTATAATTCACCCCTCCACTTT
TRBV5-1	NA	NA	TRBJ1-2	CASRPGGGARRDGYTF	TGCGCCAGCAGACCAGGTGGGGGGGCGAGGAGAGATGGCTACACCTTC
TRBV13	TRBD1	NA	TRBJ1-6	CASSSGTAKALHF	TGTGCCAGCAGCTCGGGGACAGCCAAGGCCCTCCACTTT
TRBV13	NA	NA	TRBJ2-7	CASSWGTYEQYF	TGTGCCAGCAGCTGGGGTACCTACGAGCAGTACTTC
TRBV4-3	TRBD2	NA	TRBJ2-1	CASSQDLGTSGREQFF	TGCGCCAGCAGCCAAGATCTAGGGACTAGCGGGCGCGAGCAGTTCTTC
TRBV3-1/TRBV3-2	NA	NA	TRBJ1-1	CASTSGPTGNTEAFF	TGTGCCAGCACCTCGGGACCCACGGGGAACACTGAAGCTTTCTTT
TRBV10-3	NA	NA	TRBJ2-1	CAIGLRDEQFF	TGTGCCATTGGACTTAGGGATGAGCAGTTCTTC
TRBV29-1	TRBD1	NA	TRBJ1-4	CSALGQGHKKLFF	TGCAGCGCCCTGGGACAGGGCCACAAAAAACTGTTTTTT
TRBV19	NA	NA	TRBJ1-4	CASSLGTATNEKLFF	TGTGCCAGTAGTCTGGGGACGGCAACTAATGAAAAACTGTTTTTT
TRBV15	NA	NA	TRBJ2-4	CATSRDRFSAKNIQYF	TGTGCCACCAGCAGAGACAGATTTTCAGCCAAAAACATTCAGTACTTC
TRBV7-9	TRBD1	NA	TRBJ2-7	CASSAATGDNYEQYF	TGTGCCAGCAGCGCCGCCACAGGGGACAACTACGAGCAGTACTTC
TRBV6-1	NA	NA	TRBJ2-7	CASSEAWQASYEQYF	TGTGCCAGCAGTGAAGCTTGGCAGGCCTCCTACGAGCAGTACTTC
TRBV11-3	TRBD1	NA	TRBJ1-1	CASSLGGDRFNTEAFF	TGTGCCAGCAGCTTAGGCGGGGACAGATTTAACACTGAAGCTTTCTTT
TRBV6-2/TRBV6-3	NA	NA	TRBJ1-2	CASSSGGGGYTF	TGTGCCAGCAGTTCTGGGGGCGGTGGCTACACCTTC
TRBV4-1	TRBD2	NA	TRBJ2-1	CASSQESGTSGYNEQFF	TGCGCCAGCAGCCAAGAGTCGGGGACTAGCGGCTACAATGAGCAGTTCTTC
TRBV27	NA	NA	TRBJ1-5	CASRGLANSNQPQHF	TGTGCCAGCAGGGGACTAGCTAATAGCAATCAGCCCCAGCATTTT
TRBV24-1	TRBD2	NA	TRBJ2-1	CATSGPSGRNEQFF	TGTGCCACCAGTGGGCCTAGCGGGAGGAATGAGCAGTTCTTC
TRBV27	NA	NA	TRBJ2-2	CASSLRVPNTGELFF	TGTGCCAGCAGCCTTAGGGTCCCAAACACCGGGGAGCTGTTTTTT
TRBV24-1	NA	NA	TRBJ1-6	CATSDLGRRINSPLHF	TGTGCCACCAGTGATTTGGGGAGGAGGATTAATTCACCCCTCCACTTT
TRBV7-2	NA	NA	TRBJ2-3	CASSLATDTQYF	TGTGCCAGCAGCTTAGCAACAGATACGCAGTATTTT
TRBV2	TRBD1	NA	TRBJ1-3	CASSSTGAGNTIYF	TGTGCCAGCAGTTCCACAGGGGCTGGAAACACCATATATTTT
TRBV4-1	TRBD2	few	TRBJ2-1	CASSLYTGTSGGEGNEQFF	TGCGCCAGCAGTCTCTATACTGGGACTAGCGGGGGGGAGGGAAATGAGCAGTTCTTC
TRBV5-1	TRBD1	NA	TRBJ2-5	CASSRQGWGETQYF	TGCGCCAGCAGCCGACAGGGTTGGGGGGAGACCCAGTACTTC
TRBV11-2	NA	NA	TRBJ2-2	CASSSRNRGGRTGELFF	TGTGCCAGCAGCTCTCGGAATAGAGGGGGTCGGACCGGGGAGCTGTTTTTT